A selection of T cell receptor beta chains follows, all from one sample in a study of blood T cell repertoires in COVID-19. Using immunoSEQ multiplex PCR, the repertoire was profiled, and TCRdb retains in-frame clones only, with some absent. The sample lists about 130,000 clones, roughly four fifths occurring once. The sample was peripheral blood. These TCRs come from a man aged 40-49 years with active or convalescent COVID-19. CDR3s include the opening cysteine and the closing phenylalanine or tryptophan. For some rows the clone size is stated as once, few or many, or as a class when expanded; others skip it.

clone_size	j_call	v_call	cdr3_aa
once	TRBJ2-1	TRBV4-1	CASSQLTSGSGYNEQFF
many	TRBJ2-1	TRBV18	CASSPAGYSYNEQFF
once	TRBJ2-7	TRBV11-1	CASRTDRAFSYEQYF
-	TRBJ2-5	TRBV10-2	CASRGTSGGQETQYF
-	TRBJ2-1	TRBV2	CASRSTSGGANEQFF
-	TRBJ2-3	TRBV7-2	CASSLVGGGAPDTQYF
-	TRBJ1-4	TRBV6-5	CASSPRGAGNEKLFF
medium-sized	TRBJ1-1	TRBV6-1	CASSEAGGTEAFF
-	TRBJ1-3	TRBV7-2	CASSLAAGIGNTIYF
-	TRBJ2-2	TRBV4-2	CASSQAKGLAGGGNTGELFF
-	TRBJ2-4	TRBV19	CASSVRNIQYF
many	TRBJ2-2	TRBV4-3	CASRRDLDTGELFF
-	TRBJ1-6	TRBV4-1	CASSQGDRGNSPLHF
-	TRBJ2-1	TRBV18	CASLTSGGFNEQFF
-	TRBJ1-5	TRBV6-2/TRBV6-3	CASSYPEGQGGFSNQPQHF
few	TRBJ2-7	TRBV18	CASSRELGEQYF
many	TRBJ2-5	TRBV9	CASSPSTSQETQYF
few	TRBJ2-7	TRBV1	CTSSPRGTGANEQYF
-	TRBJ2-1	TRBV29-1	CSPGSPYNEQFF
-	TRBJ1-1	TRBV5-1	CASSFSPGQGTEAFF
-	TRBJ1-4	TRBV3-1/TRBV3-2	CASSQDRRTAATNEKLFF
-	TRBJ1-6	TRBV19	CASTPKRGSYNSPLHF
-	TRBJ2-3	TRBV27	CASSPAGGPDTQYF